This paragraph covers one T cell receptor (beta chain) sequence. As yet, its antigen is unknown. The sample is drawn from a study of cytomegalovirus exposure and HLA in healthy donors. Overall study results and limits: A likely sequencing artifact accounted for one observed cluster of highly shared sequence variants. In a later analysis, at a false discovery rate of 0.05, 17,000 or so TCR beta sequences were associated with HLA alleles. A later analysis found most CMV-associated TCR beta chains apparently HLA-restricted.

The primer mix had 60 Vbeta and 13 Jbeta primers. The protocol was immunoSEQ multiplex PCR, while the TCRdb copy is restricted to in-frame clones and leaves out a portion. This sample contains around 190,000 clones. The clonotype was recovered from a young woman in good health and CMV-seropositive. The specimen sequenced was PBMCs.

The CDR3 DNA reads as TGTGCCAGCAGTTACCGGGACACCCTAGAAAAAGCTTTCTTT. Amino acid sequence: CASSYRDTLEKAFF. This rearrangement joins TRBV27 to TRBJ1-1, with D perhaps matching TRBD1 (6 bases). The CDR3 totals 14 residues. Trimming pared 4 bases from V and 9 bases from J, leaving 18 bases between. Germline V gene lookup returns CDR1 MNHEY and CDR2 SMNVEV (reference sequence).